This TCR beta chain was obtained from a study of radiation and T cells in renal cell carcinoma. Study overall: Nephrectomy followed 15 Gy stereotactic body radiation by 4 weeks.

This sample's time point: blood 2 weeks post-SBRT. The treatment is: 15 Gy SBRT to primary tumor, nephrectomy 4 weeks later. After SBRT, blood was collected at 2 and 4 weeks, plus baseline. The tumor was a clear cell renal cell carcinoma. Measured with immunoSEQ multiplex PCR; TCRdb has only the in-frame clones, and not every one. The sample holds tens of thousands of clones, roughly 78% seen once. Study conclusions and caveats: In blood, top tumor clones expanded by 2 weeks, shrinking by 4.

The germline V gene has CDR1 SNHLY and CDR2 FYNNEI. The V end was cut by 7 bases, the J end by 1 base, with 10 bases between. CDR3 length equals 13 residues. For this clone: The target antigen is unknown.

Sample: blood, taken from a patient whose treatment included radiotherapy and nephrectomy. The receptor was isolated from a woman in her sixties or seventies with renal cell carcinoma. The chain uses TRBV2 and TRBJ1-1; D uncertain. The CDR3 loop is CASKMGENTEAFF. CDR3 DNA sequence: TGTGCCAGCAAAATGGGAGAGAACACTGAAGCTTTCTTT.